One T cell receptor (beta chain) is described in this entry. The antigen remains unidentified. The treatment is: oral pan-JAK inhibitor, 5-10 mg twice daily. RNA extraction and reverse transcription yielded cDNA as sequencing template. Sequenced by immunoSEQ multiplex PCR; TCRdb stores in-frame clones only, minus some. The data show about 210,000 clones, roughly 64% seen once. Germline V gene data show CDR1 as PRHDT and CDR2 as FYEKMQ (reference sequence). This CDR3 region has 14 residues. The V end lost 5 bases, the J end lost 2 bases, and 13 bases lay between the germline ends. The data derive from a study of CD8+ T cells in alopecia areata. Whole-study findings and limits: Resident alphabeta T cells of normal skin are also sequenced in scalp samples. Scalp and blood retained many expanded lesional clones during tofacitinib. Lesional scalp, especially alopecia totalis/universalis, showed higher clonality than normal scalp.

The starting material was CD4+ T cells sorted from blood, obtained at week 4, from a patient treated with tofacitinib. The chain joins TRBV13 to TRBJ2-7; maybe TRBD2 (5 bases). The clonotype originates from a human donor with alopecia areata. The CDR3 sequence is CASSRGLGTYEQYF. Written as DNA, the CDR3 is TGTGCCAGCAGCCGAGGACTTGGGACCTACGAGCAGTACTTC. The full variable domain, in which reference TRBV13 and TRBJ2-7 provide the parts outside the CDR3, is AAGVIQSPRHLIKEKRETATLKCYPIPRHDTVYWYQQGPGQDPQFLISFYEKMQSDKGSIPDRFSAQQFSDYHSELNMSSLELGDSALYFCASSRGLGTYEQYFGPGTRLTVT.